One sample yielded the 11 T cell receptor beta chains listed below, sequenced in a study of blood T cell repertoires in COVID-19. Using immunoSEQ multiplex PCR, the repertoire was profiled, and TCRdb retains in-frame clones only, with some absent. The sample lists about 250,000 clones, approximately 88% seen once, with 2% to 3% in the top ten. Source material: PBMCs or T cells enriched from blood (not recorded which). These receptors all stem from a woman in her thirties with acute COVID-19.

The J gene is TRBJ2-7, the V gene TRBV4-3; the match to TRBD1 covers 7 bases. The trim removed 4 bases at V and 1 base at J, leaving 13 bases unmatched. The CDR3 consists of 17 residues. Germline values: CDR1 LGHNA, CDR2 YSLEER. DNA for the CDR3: TGCGCCAGCAGCCCTCAGCCAGGGACAGCGAGATCCTACGAGCAGTACTTC. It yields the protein CASSPQPGTARSYEQYF.

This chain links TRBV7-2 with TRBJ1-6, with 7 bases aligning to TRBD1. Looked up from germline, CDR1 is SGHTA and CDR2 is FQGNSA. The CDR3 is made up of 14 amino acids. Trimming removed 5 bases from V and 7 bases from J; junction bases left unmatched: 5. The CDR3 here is CASSPTGINSPLHF. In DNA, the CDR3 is TGTGCCAGCAGCCCGACAGGGATCAATTCACCCCTCCACTTT.

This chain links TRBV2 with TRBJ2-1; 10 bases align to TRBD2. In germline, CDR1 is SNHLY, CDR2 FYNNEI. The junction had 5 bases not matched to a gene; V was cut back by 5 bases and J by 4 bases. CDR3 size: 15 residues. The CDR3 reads CASSPLTSGYNEQFF. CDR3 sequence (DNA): TGTGCCAGCAGTCCACTGACTAGCGGGTACAATGAGCAGTTCTTC.

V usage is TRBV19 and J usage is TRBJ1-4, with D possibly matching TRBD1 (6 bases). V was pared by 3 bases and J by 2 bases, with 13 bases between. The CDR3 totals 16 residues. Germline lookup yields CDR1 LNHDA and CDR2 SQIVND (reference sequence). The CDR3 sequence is CASSILPGHTNEKLFF. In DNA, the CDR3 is TGTGCCAGTAGTATCCTACCGGGACATACTAATGAAAAACTGTTTTTT.

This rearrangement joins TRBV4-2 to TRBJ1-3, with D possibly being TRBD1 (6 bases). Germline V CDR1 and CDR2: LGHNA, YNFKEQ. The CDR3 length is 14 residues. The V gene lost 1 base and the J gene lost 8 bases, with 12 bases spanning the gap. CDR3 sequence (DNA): TGTGCCAGCAGCCAAGGGATACAGGGACACACCATATATTTT. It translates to CASSQGIQGHTIYF.

The CDR3 region has the DNA TGCAGTGCTAGTGGGGGGGATTATAGCAATCAGCCCCAGCATTTT. Its protein is CSASGGDYSNQPQHF. The chain uses TRBV20-1 and TRBJ1-5; a weak D match, TRBD1 (5 bases). The CDR3 has 15 amino acids. From germline, CDR1 is DFQATT and CDR2 SNEGSKA (reference sequence). The ends were cut back, 3 bases at V and 0 bases at J, with 12 bases in the middle.

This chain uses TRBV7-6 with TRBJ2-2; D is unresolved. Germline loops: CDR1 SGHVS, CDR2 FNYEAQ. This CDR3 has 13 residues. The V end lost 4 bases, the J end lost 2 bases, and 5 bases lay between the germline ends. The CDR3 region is CASSSLNTGELFF. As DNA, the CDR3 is TGTGCCAGCAGCTCGTTAAACACCGGGGAGCTGTTTTTT.

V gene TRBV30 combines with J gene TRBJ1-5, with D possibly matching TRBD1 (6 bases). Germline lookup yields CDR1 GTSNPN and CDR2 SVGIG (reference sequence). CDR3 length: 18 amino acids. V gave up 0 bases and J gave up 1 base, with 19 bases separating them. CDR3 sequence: CAWSVTGSGYWSNQPQHF. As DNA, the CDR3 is TGTGCCTGGAGTGTTACAGGGTCGGGATATTGGAGCAATCAGCCCCAGCATTTT.

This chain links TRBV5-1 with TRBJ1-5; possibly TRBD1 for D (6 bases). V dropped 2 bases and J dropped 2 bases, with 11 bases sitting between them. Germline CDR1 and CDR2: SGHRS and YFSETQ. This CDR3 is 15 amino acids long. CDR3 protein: CASSLGGFGNQPQHF. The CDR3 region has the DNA TGCGCCAGCAGCTTAGGGGGTTTCGGCAATCAGCCCCAGCATTTT.

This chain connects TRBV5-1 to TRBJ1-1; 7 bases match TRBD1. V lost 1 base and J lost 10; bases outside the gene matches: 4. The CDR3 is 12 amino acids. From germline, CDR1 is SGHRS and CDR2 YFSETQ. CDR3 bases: TGCGCCAGCAGCTTGATGGGACAGTTAGCTTTCTTT. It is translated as CASSLMGQLAFF.

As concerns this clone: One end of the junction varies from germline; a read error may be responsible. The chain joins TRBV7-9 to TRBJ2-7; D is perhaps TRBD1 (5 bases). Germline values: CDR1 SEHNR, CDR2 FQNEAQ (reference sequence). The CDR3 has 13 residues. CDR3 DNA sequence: TGTGCCAGCAGCTTAGCCCGACAGTACGCGCAGTACTTC. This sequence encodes CASSLARQYAQYF.